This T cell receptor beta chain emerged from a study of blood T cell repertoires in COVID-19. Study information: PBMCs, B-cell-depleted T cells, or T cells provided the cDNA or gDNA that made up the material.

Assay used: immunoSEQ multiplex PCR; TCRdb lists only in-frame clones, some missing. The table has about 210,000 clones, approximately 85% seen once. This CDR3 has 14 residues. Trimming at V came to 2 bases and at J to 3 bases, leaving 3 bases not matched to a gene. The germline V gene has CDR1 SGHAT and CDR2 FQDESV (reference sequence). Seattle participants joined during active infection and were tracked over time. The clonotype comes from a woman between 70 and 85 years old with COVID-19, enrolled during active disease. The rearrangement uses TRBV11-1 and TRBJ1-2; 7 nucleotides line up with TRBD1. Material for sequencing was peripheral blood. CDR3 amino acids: CASSLRDRYYGYTF. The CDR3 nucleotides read TGTGCCAGCAGCTTACGGGACAGATACTATGGCTACACCTTC.